Given below is one T cell receptor beta chain in context. The antigen is unknown. V was pared by 5 bases and J by 1 base, with 4 bases of the junction left unmatched. The length of the CDR3 is 14 residues. Germline V gene lookup returns CDR1 DFQATT and CDR2 SNEGSKA (reference sequence). The data were taken from a study of T-cell memory formation after mild COVID-19. Background on the study: TCR clusters were mostly confined to one donor each. Study-wide results and caveats: Later expanders leaned CD4+, whereas clones that contracted between day 15 and 85 were balanced CD4/CD8. Pre-infection memory carried some responding clones, suggesting that cross-reactive memory joined. The authors left the SARS-CoV-2 specificity of second-wave clones peaking on day 37 unconfirmed.

TCRdb recomputed calls from the 5' RACE reads with MiXCR, one row per CDR3 protein. The sample records about 600,000 distinct CDR3 sequences, roughly 21% being singletons. The sample was PBMCs or a T cell subset sorted from them (not recorded which). This receptor was taken from an adult woman who had mild COVID-19 (a few samples of this study predate the infection). Cell type and time point are not known. The V and J genes are TRBV20-1 and TRBJ2-7; 11 bases match TRBD2. CDR3 region: CSAHGTSGSYEQYF. In DNA, the CDR3 is TGCAGTGCTCACGGGACTAGCGGATCCTACGAGCAGTACTTC.